This T cell receptor (beta chain) appears in the sequencing data of a study of T-cell memory formation after mild COVID-19. Study information: Largely, TCR clusters stayed within a single donor.

This clonotype was picked up many times. The antigen remains unidentified. UMIs and sample barcodes were carried by the TCR alpha and TCR beta cDNA libraries that 5'RACE produced using constant-segment primers. MiXCR was run by TCRdb on the 5' RACE reads, yielding one entry per CDR3 protein. The sample has around 200,000 distinct CDR3 sequences; 8% to 11% are singletons. Germline assignment: CDR1 SQVTM and CDR2 ANQGSEA. Between the trimmed V and J ends, which lost 2 bases and 4 bases, there was a span of 2 bases. The CDR3 is 11 amino acids. Study-level points and caveats: A subset of responding clones appeared in pre-infection memory, suggesting cross-reactive memory joined.

This sequence was found in a man in his late teens or twenties who had mild COVID-19 (a few samples of this study predate the infection). Cell type and time point are not known. The chain employs TRBV29-1 and TRBJ2-2; D ambiguous. The sequenced sample consisted of PBMCs or a T cell subset sorted from them (not recorded which). In DNA, the CDR3 is TGCAGCGTTGAAACCACCGGGGAGCTGTTTTTT. This codes for CSVETTGELFF.